What follows are 31 T cell receptor beta chains derived from one specimen sequenced in a study of blood T cell repertoires in COVID-19. Using immunoSEQ multiplex PCR, the repertoire was profiled, and TCRdb retains in-frame clones only, with some absent. The sample has about 130,000 clones, around nine tenths seen once. What was sequenced was peripheral blood. These receptors originate from a man in his 60s with active or convalescent COVID-19.

For the CDR3, the DNA is TGTGCCAGCAGTCCGCAGAGAGGATACGAGCAGTACTTC. This encodes CASSPQRGYEQYF. The chain recombines TRBV2 with TRBJ2-7; D uncertain. Germline V gene lookup returns CDR1 SNHLY and CDR2 FYNNEI. V lost 5 bases and J 4 bases, leaving 12 bases between the germline ends. The CDR3 is 13 residues long. The entire variable domain, with the rest obtained from reference TRBV2 and TRBJ2-7, is as follows: EPEVTQTPSHQVTQMGQEVILRCVPISNHLYFYWYRQILGQKVEFLVSFYNNEISEKSEIFDDQFSVERPDGSNFTLKIRSTKLEDSAMYFCASSPQRGYEQYFGPGTRLTVT.

CDR3 bases: TGTGCCAGCTCACCTTGGGCTCAGTTAGAAAATAATTCACCCCTCCACTTT. Its protein is CASSPWAQLENNSPLHF. The chain joins TRBV18 to TRBJ1-6; no definite D call. Trimming stripped 3 bases from V and 5 bases from J, with 17 bases between. Germline V gives CDR1 KGHSH, CDR2 LQKENI. CDR3 length equals 17 residues.

The rearrangement links TRBV7-2 to TRBJ1-3; D gene unclear. CDR3 length: 16 amino acids. Trimming took 1 base from V and 4 from J, leaving 14 bases between them. Germline V gives CDR1 SGHTA, CDR2 FQGNSA. The CDR3: CASSLVVYSSGNTIYF. Written as DNA, the CDR3 is TGTGCCAGCAGCTTAGTGGTATATAGCTCGGGAAACACCATATATTTT.

The chain recombines TRBV7-9 with TRBJ1-4, with D perhaps matching TRBD1 (6 bases). The CDR3 covers 15 residues. Trimming shortened V by 6 bases and J by 4 bases, and 15 bases separated the two germline ends. CDR1 is SEHNR and CDR2 is FQNEAQ in the germline V gene (reference sequence). CDR3 nucleotides: TGTGCCAGCAGAACAGGGTTGCTCGGTAATGAAAAACTGTTTTTT. Protein product: CASRTGLLGNEKLFF.

V is TRBV4-1 and J is TRBJ1-5, with 9 positions matching TRBD1. This CDR3 comprises 17 residues. V was clipped by 1 base and J by 4 bases; unmatched bases: 8. Per the germline V gene, CDR1 is MGHRA and CDR2 is YSYEKL. CDR3 nucleotides: TGCGCCAGCAGCCAAGCCTTGGGACAGGGAGGAAATCAGCCCCAGCATTTT. Translation: CASSQALGQGGNQPQHF.

This sequence joins TRBV2 and TRBJ2-4; TRBD1 might be the D (6 bases). Trimming pared 5 bases from V and 1 base from J, leaving 15 bases between. The CDR3 has 16 amino acids. CDR1 and CDR2 from the germline V gene are SNHLY and FYNNEI. The CDR3: CASSPSAGVAKNIQYF. The CDR3 bases are TGTGCCAGCAGTCCTTCGGCAGGGGTCGCCAAAAACATTCAGTACTTC.

The chain uses TRBV5-5 and TRBJ2-5, with 7 bases matching TRBD1. This CDR3 has 15 amino acids. The J segment lost 4 bases and the V segment lost 0 bases, leaving 6 bases of the junction unmatched. Germline CDR1 reads SGHKS; CDR2 reads YYEKEE (reference sequence). This CDR3 is CASSLGQTGLETQYF. DNA of the CDR3: TGTGCCAGCAGCTTGGGGCAGACAGGGTTAGAGACCCAGTACTTC.

This clone was counted only a few times. The chain links TRBV18 to TRBJ1-3; 8 bases are a match to TRBD1. V was pared by 4 bases and J by 8 bases, with 7 bases of the junction left unmatched. The CDR3 sequence is 14 residues long. Germline-derived CDR1 and CDR2 are KGHSH and LQKENI. CDR3 nucleotide sequence: TGTGCCAGCTCACAGGGACAGGAGGTTCACACCATATATTTT. Protein product: CASSQGQEVHTIYF. The variable domain in full, completed from reference TRBV18 and TRBJ1-3, reads NAGVMQNPRHLVRRRGQEARLRCSPMKGHSHVYWYRQLPEEGLKFMVYLQKENIIDESGMPKERFSAEFPKEGPSILRIQQVVRGDSAAYFCASSQGQEVHTIYFGEGSWLTVV.

This clone came up once. This rearrangement joins TRBV21-1 to TRBJ1-3; TRBD1 was called by the table and not checked on the DNA. TRBV21-1 is assigned pseudogene status. There are 15 residues in the CDR3. CDR3 amino acids: CASSTRTEEGNTIYF. CDR3 bases: TGTGCCAGCAGCACCAGGACAGAAGAAGGAAACACCATATATTTT.

The chain recombines TRBV3-1 (or the pseudogene TRBV3-2) with TRBJ1-6; maybe TRBD1 (5 bases). From germline, CDR1 is LGHDT and CDR2 YNNKEL (reference sequence). The V end was cut by 3 bases, the J end by 6 bases, with 15 bases between. This CDR3 comprises 16 residues. The DNA for the CDR3 is TGTGCCAGCAGCCAGGGGGGTTTGGGAGGTAATTCACCCCTCCACTTT. This encodes CASSQGGLGGNSPLHF.

This chain joins TRBV4-1 and TRBJ1-2, with 9 bases identical to TRBD1. V lost 6 bases and J lost 1; bases outside the gene matches: 12. CDR3 length equals 17 residues. CDR1 is MGHRA, CDR2 YSYEKL, per germline. The CDR3 is CASRQLSSGQGNYGYTF. The CDR3 bases are TGCGCCAGCAGGCAACTATCATCGGGACAGGGTAACTATGGCTACACCTTC.

This chain joins TRBV28 and TRBJ1-5; no definite D call. The CDR3 extends over 13 amino acids. V lost 2 bases to trimming and J lost 7 bases, with 9 bases between them. Germline values: CDR1 MDHEN, CDR2 SYDVKM. The CDR3 protein is CASSLPPRQPQHF. CDR3 nucleotides: TGTGCCAGCAGTTTACCCCCACGGCAGCCCCAGCATTTT.

This clone is a singleton in its sample. The DNA for the CDR3 is TGTGCCAGCAGGAGGGGAGACAGGGGAAATGAGCAGTTCTTC. Protein product: CASRRGDRGNEQFF. The gene calls are TRBV2 and TRBJ2-1; 8 bases match TRBD1. CDR3 length: 14 amino acids. CDR1 is SNHLY and CDR2 is FYNNEI in the germline V gene. V shed 6 bases, J shed 7 bases, and the junction held 8 bases outside the gene matches.

The CDR3: CASSKTRGFGQPQHF. CDR3 bases: TGTGCCAGCAGTAAGACCAGGGGGTTTGGGCAGCCCCAGCATTTT. The chain employs TRBV28 and TRBJ1-5, with 7 bases lining up with TRBD1. This CDR3 is 15 amino acids long. The V gene's germline CDR1 is MDHEN and CDR2 SYDVKM. The trim removed 5 bases at V and 7 bases at J, leaving 11 bases unmatched.

J is TRBJ1-3 and V is TRBV7-9; 11 nucleotides line up with TRBD1. CDR1 SEHNR and CDR2 FQNEAQ come from the germline V gene (reference sequence). The CDR3 covers 16 residues. The J segment lost 4 bases and the V segment lost 5 bases, leaving 7 bases of the junction unmatched. The CDR3 nucleotides are TGTGCCAGCAGCCTGGCAGGACAGGGGGCCGGAAACACCATATATTTT. Residues: CASSLAGQGAGNTIYF.

The chain carries TRBV30 and TRBJ2-7; D remains ambiguous. There are 13 residues in the CDR3. CDR1 is GTSNPN and CDR2 is SVGIG in the germline V gene (reference sequence). V lost 3 bases, J lost 0 bases, and 9 bases lay in between. In DNA, the CDR3 is TGTGCCTGGAGAAGGAGTAGCTCCTACGAGCAGTACTTC. As protein: CAWRRSSSYEQYF.

The V gene is TRBV5-1, the J gene TRBJ1-2; D might be TRBD1 (5 bases). This CDR3 is 13 amino acids long. V gave up 0 bases and J gave up 5 bases, with 8 bases separating them. Per the germline V gene, CDR1 is SGHRS and CDR2 is YFSETQ. The CDR3 DNA sequence: TGCGCCAGCAGCTTGGTACAGGAATATGGCTACACCTTC. This encodes CASSLVQEYGYTF.

The rearrangement uses TRBV20-1 and TRBJ1-1, with 9 bases aligning to TRBD1. With V trimmed by 3 bases and J by 4 bases, 9 bases remained unmatched. The CDR3 sequence is 15 residues long. The germline V gene has CDR1 DFQATT and CDR2 SNEGSKA (reference sequence). The CDR3 here is CSASTGTGISTEAFF. Written as DNA, the CDR3 is TGCAGTGCTAGTACGGGGACAGGGATTAGCACTGAAGCTTTCTTT.

The genes are TRBV20-1 and TRBJ2-2; 10 bases agree with TRBD2. Germline V gene sequence: CDR1 DFQATT, CDR2 SNEGSKA (reference sequence). V was pared by 3 bases and J by 3 bases, with 7 bases of the junction left unmatched. The CDR3 contains 16 residues. CDR3 region: CSASSLAGVDTGELFF. CDR3 in DNA: TGCAGTGCTAGTTCTCTAGCGGGAGTCGACACCGGGGAGCTGTTTTTT.

The chain links TRBV24-1 to TRBJ2-2; possibly TRBD2 for D (5 bases). The length of the CDR3 is 14 residues. CDR1 and CDR2 (germline): KGHDR, SFDVKD. With 5 bases removed from V and 5 bases from J, the gap between germline ends came to 11 bases. DNA for the CDR3: TGTGCCACCAGTGGCTCGACTATAACCGGGGAGCTGTTTTTT. Translation: CATSGSTITGELFF.

This chain uses TRBV6-5 with TRBJ2-7, with no clear D. CDR1 and CDR2 from the germline V gene are MNHEY and SVGAGI. The V gene lost 0 bases and the J gene lost 2 bases, with 11 bases spanning the gap. There are 15 residues in the CDR3. The CDR3 here is CASSYSSFGPYEQYF. The CDR3 DNA is TGTGCCAGCAGTTACTCGTCGTTTGGCCCCTACGAGCAGTACTTC.

This clone was observed a few times. This sequence joins TRBV18 and TRBJ2-7; 7 bases are shared with TRBD2. Looked up from germline, CDR1 is KGHSH and CDR2 is LQKENI. CDR3 length: 15 residues. Trimming took 6 bases from V and 0 from J; bases not matched to a gene: 8. The CDR3 nucleotides are TGTGCCAGCTCGCGGGGGACTGACAGCTCCTACGAGCAGTACTTC. It is translated as CASSRGTDSSYEQYF.

V is TRBV24-1 and J is TRBJ2-3, with a tentative D call TRBD1 (6 bases). From germline, CDR1 is KGHDR and CDR2 SFDVKD. The V end lost 4 bases, the J end lost 1 base, and 14 bases lay between the germline ends. The CDR3 loop spans 16 amino acids. The CDR3 DNA sequence: TGTGCCACCAGTGAAGGGGGTTTCCTAGGCACAGATACGCAGTATTTT. This translates into CATSEGGFLGTDTQYF.

The genes are TRBV6-4 and TRBJ1-5, with D possibly matching TRBD1 (6 bases). Trimming left V 0 bases short and J 6 bases short, with 24 bases between. The germline V gene encodes CDR1 MRHNA and CDR2 SNTAGT. The CDR3 is made up of 19 amino acids. The CDR3 sequence: CASSDSGGRRRSEGQPQHF. The CDR3 DNA sequence: TGTGCCAGCAGTGACTCGGGGGGGCGTAGGCGGAGTGAGGGTCAGCCCCAGCATTTT.

The J gene is TRBJ1-2, the V gene TRBV28; D is possibly TRBD1 (5 bases). The V gene's germline CDR1 is MDHEN and CDR2 SYDVKM. V lost 3 bases and J lost 1, with 12 bases in between. The CDR3 is 15 amino acids. CDR3 DNA: TGTGCCAGCAGTTTGGGGCAGGGACTTAACTATGGCTACACCTTC. Its protein product is CASSLGQGLNYGYTF.

This clone was seen once. The chain is built from TRBV24-1 and TRBJ1-5; 9 nucleotides align to TRBD1. CDR1 and CDR2 from the germline V gene are KGHDR and SFDVKD. J gave up 4 bases and V 6 bases, and 3 bases lay outside the gene matches. The CDR3 consists of 14 residues. The CDR3 nucleotides read TGTGCCACCAGTACAGGGGGCGTAAATCAGCCCCAGCATTTT. Its protein product is CATSTGGVNQPQHF.

This clone was detected a few times. The J gene is TRBJ2-7, the V gene TRBV19; D unresolved. This CDR3 is 15 amino acids long. CDR1 and CDR2 (germline): LNHDA, SQIVND (reference sequence). Trimming took 0 bases from V and 0 from J, leaving 9 bases between them. The chain's CDR3 is CASSIDERSSYEQYF. The CDR3 nucleotides read TGTGCCAGTAGTATAGATGAGCGCAGCTCCTACGAGCAGTACTTC.

V usage is TRBV3-1 (or the pseudogene TRBV3-2) and J usage is TRBJ2-3; TRBD1 matches at 9 bases. V was clipped by 4 bases and J by 4 bases; unmatched bases: 6. This CDR3 has 15 residues. The germline gives CDR1 LGHDT, CDR2 YNNKEL (reference sequence). The CDR3 sequence: CASSPGQGAADTQYF. The CDR3 nucleotides read TGTGCCAGCAGCCCGGGACAGGGAGCGGCAGATACGCAGTATTTT.

This clone was seen just once. V and J are TRBV28 and TRBJ2-1; 7 bases are a match to TRBD2. Trimming cost V 2 bases and J 0 bases; bases outside gene matches: 10. Germline CDR1 and CDR2: MDHEN and SYDVKM. The CDR3 runs to 18 residues. CDR3 bases: TGTGCCAGCAGTTTACCGGGACTACCTACAAGCTCCTACAATGAGCAGTTCTTC. This sequence encodes CASSLPGLPTSSYNEQFF.

This chain uses TRBV4-3 with TRBJ2-7; 7 nucleotides line up with TRBD1. The V and J ends lost 1 base and 4 bases, in that order; junction bases with no gene match: 13. This CDR3 contains 17 residues. The V gene's germline CDR1 is LGHNA and CDR2 YSLEER. CDR3 loop: CASSQVRQDRALYEQYF. In DNA, the CDR3 is TGCGCCAGCAGCCAAGTTCGGCAAGACAGGGCCCTATACGAGCAGTACTTC.

In its sample, this clone was seen a few times. The genes are TRBV5-5 and TRBJ1-3, with TRBD1 matching over 9 bases. In germline, CDR1 is SGHKS, CDR2 YYEKEE (reference sequence). The CDR3 extends over 16 amino acids. The J segment lost 0 bases and the V segment lost 1 base, leaving 2 bases of the junction unmatched. The CDR3 DNA is TGTGCCAGCAGCTTGACAGGGGGCAACTCTGGAAACACCATATATTTT. It specifies CASSLTGGNSGNTIYF.